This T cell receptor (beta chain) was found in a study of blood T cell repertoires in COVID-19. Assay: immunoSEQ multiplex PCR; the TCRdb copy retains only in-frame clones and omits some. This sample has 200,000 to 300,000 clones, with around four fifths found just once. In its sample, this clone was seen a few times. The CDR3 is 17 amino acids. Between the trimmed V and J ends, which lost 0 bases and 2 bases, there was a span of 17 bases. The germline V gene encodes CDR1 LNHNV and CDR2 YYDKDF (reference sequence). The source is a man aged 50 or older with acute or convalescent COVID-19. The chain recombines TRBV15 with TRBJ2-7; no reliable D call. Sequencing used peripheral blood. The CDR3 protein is CATSRDLSFPIAYEQYF. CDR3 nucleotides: TGTGCCACCAGCAGAGATCTCTCTTTTCCTATAGCCTACGAGCAGTACTTC.